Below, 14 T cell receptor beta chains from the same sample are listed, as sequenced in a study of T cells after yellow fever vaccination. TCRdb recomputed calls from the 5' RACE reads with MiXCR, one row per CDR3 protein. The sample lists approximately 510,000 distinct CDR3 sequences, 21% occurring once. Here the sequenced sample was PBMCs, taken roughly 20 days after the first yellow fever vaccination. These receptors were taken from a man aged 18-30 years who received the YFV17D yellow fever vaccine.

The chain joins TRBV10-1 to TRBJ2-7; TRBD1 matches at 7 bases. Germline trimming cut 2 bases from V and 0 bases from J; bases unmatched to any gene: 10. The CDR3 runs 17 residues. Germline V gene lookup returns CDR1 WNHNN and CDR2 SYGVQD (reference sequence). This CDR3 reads CASSEGRLRDSSYEQYF. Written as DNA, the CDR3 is TGCGCCAGCAGTGAGGGCAGACTCCGGGACAGCTCCTACGAGCAGTACTTC.

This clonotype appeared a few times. The DNA for the CDR3 is TGCGCCAGCAGCCAAAGATTGACAGGGGATAGCTCCTACGAGCAGTACGTC. Translation gives CASSQRLTGDSSYEQYV. The genes are TRBV4-1 and TRBJ2-7; 8 bases are a match to TRBD1. The CDR3 spans 17 residues. The germline V gene has CDR1 MGHRA and CDR2 YSYEKL. V was pared by 2 bases and J by 0 bases, with 9 bases of the junction left unmatched.

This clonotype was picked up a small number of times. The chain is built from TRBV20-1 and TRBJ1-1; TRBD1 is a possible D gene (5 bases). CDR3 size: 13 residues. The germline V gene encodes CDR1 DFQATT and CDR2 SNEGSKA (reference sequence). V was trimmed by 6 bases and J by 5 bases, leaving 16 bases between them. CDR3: CSARDLRGTEAFF. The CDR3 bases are TGCAGTGCACGGGACCTCCGGGGAACTGAAGCTTTCTTT.

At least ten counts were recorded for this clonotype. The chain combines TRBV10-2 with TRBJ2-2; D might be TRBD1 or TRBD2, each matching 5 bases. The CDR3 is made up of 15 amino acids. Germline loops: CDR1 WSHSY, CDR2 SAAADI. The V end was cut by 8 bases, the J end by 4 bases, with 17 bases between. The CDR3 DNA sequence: TGCGCCAGCCTTGGCGAGGGGAGAAGCACCGGGGAGCTGTTTTTT. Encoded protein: CASLGEGRSTGELFF.

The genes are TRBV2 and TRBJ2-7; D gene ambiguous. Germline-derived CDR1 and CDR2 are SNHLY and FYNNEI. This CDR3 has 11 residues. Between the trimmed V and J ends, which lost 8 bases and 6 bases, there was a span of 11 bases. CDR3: CASSSVGEQYF. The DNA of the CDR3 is TGTGCCAGCTCGTCGGTGGGCGAGCAGTACTTC.

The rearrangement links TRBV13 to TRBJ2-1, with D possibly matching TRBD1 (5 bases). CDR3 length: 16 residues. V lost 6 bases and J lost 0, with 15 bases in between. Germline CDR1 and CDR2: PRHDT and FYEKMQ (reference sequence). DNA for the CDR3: TGTGCCAGCAGGAACTCCGCAGACAGCTCCTACAATGAGCAGTTCTTC. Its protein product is CASRNSADSSYNEQFF. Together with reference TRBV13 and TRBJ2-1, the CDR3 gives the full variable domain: AAGVIQSPRHLIKEKRETATLKCYPIPRHDTVYWYQQGPGQDPQFLISFYEKMQSDKGSIPDRFSAQQFSDYHSELNMSSLELGDSALYFCASRNSADSSYNEQFFGPGTRLTVL.

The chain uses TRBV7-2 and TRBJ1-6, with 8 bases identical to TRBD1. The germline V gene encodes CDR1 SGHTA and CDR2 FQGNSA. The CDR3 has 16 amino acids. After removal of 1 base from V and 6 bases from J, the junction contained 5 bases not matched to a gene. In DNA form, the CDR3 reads TGTGCCAGCAGCTTAGTTACAGGGGGGTTTAATTCACCCCTCCACTTT. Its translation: CASSLVTGGFNSPLHF.

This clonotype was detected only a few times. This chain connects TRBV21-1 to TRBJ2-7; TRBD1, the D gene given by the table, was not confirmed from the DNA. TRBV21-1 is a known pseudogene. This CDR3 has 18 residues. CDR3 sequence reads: CASSKPPGSVMDVYEQYV. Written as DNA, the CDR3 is TGTGCCAGCAGCAAACCCCCGGGGTCGGTAATGGATGTCTACGAGCAGTACGTC.

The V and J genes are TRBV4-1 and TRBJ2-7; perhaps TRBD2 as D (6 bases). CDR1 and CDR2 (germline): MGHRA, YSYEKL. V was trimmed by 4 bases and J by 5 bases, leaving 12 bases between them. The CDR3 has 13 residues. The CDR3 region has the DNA TGCGCCAGCAGCCTGGGAGGACATAACGAGCAGTACGTC. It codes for CASSLGGHNEQYV.

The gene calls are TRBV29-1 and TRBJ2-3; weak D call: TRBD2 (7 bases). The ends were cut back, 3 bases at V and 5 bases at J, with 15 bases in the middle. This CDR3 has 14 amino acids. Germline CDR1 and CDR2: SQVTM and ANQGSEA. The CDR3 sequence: CSVDEGGRKDTQYF. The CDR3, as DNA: TGCAGCGTTGATGAGGGGGGGCGGAAAGATACGCAGTATTTT.

DNA for the CDR3: TGCAGTGCTCTTCAACCTGGGGGCGAGCAGTACGTC. It specifies CSALQPGGEQYV. The genes are TRBV20-1 and TRBJ2-7, with D perhaps given as TRBD1 or TRBD2 (5 bases each). Germline CDR1 and CDR2: DFQATT and SNEGSKA (reference sequence). Trimming stripped 5 bases from V and 6 bases from J, with 14 bases between. The CDR3 extends over 12 amino acids.

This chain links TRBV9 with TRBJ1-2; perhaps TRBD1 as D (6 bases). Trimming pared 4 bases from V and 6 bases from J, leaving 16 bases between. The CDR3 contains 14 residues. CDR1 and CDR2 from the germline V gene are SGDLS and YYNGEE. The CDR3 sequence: CASSPYEGEDGYTF. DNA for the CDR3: TGTGCCAGCAGCCCCTATGAGGGGGAGGATGGCTACACCTTC.

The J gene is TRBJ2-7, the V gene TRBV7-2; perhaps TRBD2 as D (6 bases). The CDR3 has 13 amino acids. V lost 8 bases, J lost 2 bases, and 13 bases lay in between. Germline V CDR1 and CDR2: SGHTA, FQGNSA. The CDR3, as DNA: TGTGCCAGCGGTGGGAGGAATACCTACGAGCAGTACTTC. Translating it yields CASGGRNTYEQYF.

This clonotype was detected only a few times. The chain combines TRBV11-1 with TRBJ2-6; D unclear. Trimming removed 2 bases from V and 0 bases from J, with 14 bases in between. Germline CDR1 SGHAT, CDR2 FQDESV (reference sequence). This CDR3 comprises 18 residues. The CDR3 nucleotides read TGTGCCAGCAGCTTACCCCTCTCTGCTCTCTCTGGGGCCAACGTCCTGACTTTC. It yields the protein CASSLPLSALSGANVLTF.